This TCR beta chain was recorded in a study of cytomegalovirus exposure and HLA in healthy donors. With regard to this clone: What it binds is not known.

Germline CDR1 is GTSNPN and CDR2 is SVGIG (reference sequence). Trimming took 7 bases from V and 1 from J, leaving 11 bases between them. CDR3 length: 13 residues. Study-level findings and limits: As a later analysis showed, several of the most significant clusters appeared to be linked to common viral pathogens. Analysis performed later found roughly 17,000 TCR beta sequences associated with HLA alleles at 0.05 false discovery rate. Presence/absence results assume similar sequencing depth per donor, which may not hold.

PCR used 60 Vbeta primers and 13 Jbeta primers. TCRdb's copy holds only in-frame clones and misses some; the assay was immunoSEQ multiplex PCR. The table records some 150,000 clones, approximately 60% of them present only once. The V gene is TRBV30, the J gene TRBJ1-3; D remains unclear. The receptor was derived from a middle-aged woman in good health and CMV-seronegative. Sequenced: PBMCs. CDR3 DNA: TGTGCCTCTCCGGGAAGGTCTGGAAACACCATATATTTT. This gives the protein CASPGRSGNTIYF. Looking up the rest from reference TRBV30 and TRBJ1-3 gives the full variable domain: SQTIHQWPATLVQPVGSPLSLECTVEGTSNPNLYWYRQAAGRGLQLLFYSVGIGQISSEVPQNLSASRPQDRQFILSSKKLLLSDSGFYLCASPGRSGNTIYFGEGSWLTVV.